The rows below give T cell receptor beta chains drawn from one sample of a study of blood T cell repertoires in COVID-19. Sequencing was performed with immunoSEQ multiplex PCR; in TCRdb, only in-frame clones are kept and a portion is missing. The sample records 200,000 to 300,000 clones, roughly 86% being singletons. Material: PBMCs or T cells enriched from blood (not recorded which). The receptors were gathered from a woman between 45 and 65 years old who had recovered from COVID-19. Each CDR3 is given with its conserved first and last residue. A D gene is named only where the DNA matches it firmly. The listing skips clone size in some rows; elsewhere it reads once, few, many or a size class.

size,V,D,J,DNA,CDR3
.,TRBV4-1,TRBD2,TRBJ2-5,TGCGCCAGCAGCCAGTCAGCGGGGGTGCGGGAGACCCAGTACTTC,CASSQSAGVRETQYF
.,TRBV7-9,.,TRBJ2-7,TGTGCCAGCAGCTTTCTCCCTTATTTGTTCCACTTC,CASSFLPYLFHF
.,TRBV6-1,TRBD2,TRBJ2-7,TGTGCCAGCAGTGAAGAGCAGGGAGGGCCCTACGAGCAGTACTTC,CASSEEQGGPYEQYF
.,TRBV11-2,.,TRBJ1-5,TGTGCCAGCAGCTTGGTGGGGGGGCAGCCCCAGCATTTT,CASSLVGGQPQHF
.,TRBV7-2,TRBD2,TRBJ2-1,TGTGCCAGCAGGCCTAGCGGGGGGGCCAGGGAGCAGTTCTTC,CASRPSGGAREQFF
.,TRBV7-8,.,TRBJ2-2,TGTGCCAGCAGCTTTGGTGGGAGTGCCACCGGGGAGCTGTTTTTT,CASSFGGSATGELFF
.,TRBV29-1,TRBD1,TRBJ2-7,TGCAGCGTTATTCCAACCGACAGGGGAACCTCCTACGAGCAGTACTTC,CSVIPTDRGTSYEQYF
.,TRBV11-2,TRBD1,TRBJ1-1,TGTGCCAGCAGCTTACAGGGGGCTAAGTGGACTGAAGCTTTCTTT,CASSLQGAKWTEAFF
.,TRBV5-6,.,TRBJ2-1,TGTGCCAGCAGCTGGAGGGGTCCTGCCCACCGTTACAATGAGCAGTTCTTC,CASSWRGPAHRYNEQFF
.,TRBV19,TRBD1,TRBJ2-1,TGTGCCAGTAGTCCTGGGACAGGGGTGTTTTACAATGAGCAGTTCTTC,CASSPGTGVFYNEQFF
.,TRBV7-9,TRBD2,TRBJ2-1,TGTGCCAGCAGCTTTTTAGCGGGAGTTGAGCAGTTCTTC,CASSFLAGVEQFF
.,TRBV9,.,TRBJ2-7,TGTGCCAGCAGCGTATTTCCGGGCTACGAGCAGTACTTC,CASSVFPGYEQYF
.,TRBV5-1,.,TRBJ2-3,TGCGCCAGCAGCTTGTCCCCGTCGGATACGCAGTATTTT,CASSLSPSDTQYF
.,TRBV25-1,.,TRBJ1-2,TGTGCCAGCAGTGGGGGGGTAGCGTATGGCTACACCTTC,CASSGGVAYGYTF
.,TRBV19,.,TRBJ1-1,TGTGCCAGTAGTATCCGGGACACAGGAAACACTGAAGCTTTCTTT,CASSIRDTGNTEAFF
.,TRBV27,TRBD2,TRBJ2-2,TGTGCCAGCAGCCGACTAGCGGGCAACACCGGGGAGCTGTTTTTT,CASSRLAGNTGELFF
.,TRBV7-9,.,TRBJ1-1,TGTGCCAGCTGTCCGGGGGGCACTGAAGCTTTCTTT,CASCPGGTEAFF
once,TRBV4-3,.,TRBJ1-2,TGCGCCAGCAGCCAAGATAGTAGCGGGGCGGGGGGCTACACCTTC,CASSQDSSGAGGYTF
.,TRBV27,.,TRBJ2-1,TGTGCCAGCAGCGGGTATTACAATGAGCAGTTCTTC,CASSGYYNEQFF
.,TRBV6-5,TRBD1,TRBJ1-1,TGTGCCAGCAGTTGGGACAGGGAGAGGACTGAAGCTTTCTTT,CASSWDRERTEAFF
once,TRBV7-2,.,TRBJ2-2,TGTGCCAGCAGCGCTATCTACGGGTCCGGGGAGCTGTTTTTT,CASSAIYGSGELFF
many,TRBV3-1/TRBV3-2,TRBD1,TRBJ2-7,TGTGCCAGCAGCCAAGCAGGGGGCGCCTACGAGCAGTACTTC,CASSQAGGAYEQYF
.,TRBV7-2,.,TRBJ1-3,TGTGCCAGCAGCTTAAGCAGGGAACAAAACACCATATATTTT,CASSLSREQNTIYF
.,TRBV7-2,.,TRBJ2-2,TGTGCCAGCAGCTTAGTTCCAGGGTCGGCCGGGGAGCTGTTTTTT,CASSLVPGSAGELFF
.,TRBV3-1/TRBV3-2,.,TRBJ1-1,TGTGCCAGCAGCCTTTGGACACTGAACACTGAAGCTTTCTTT,CASSLWTLNTEAFF
.,TRBV18,.,TRBJ2-1,TGTGCCAGCTCACCCCAGACAGGAAACAATGAGCAGTTCTTC,CASSPQTGNNEQFF
.,TRBV24-1,TRBD1,TRBJ1-5,TGTGCCACCAGTGATTGGGTTGTTCTAAAGGACAGGGGGCAACAGCCCCAGCATTTT,CATSDWVVLKDRGQQPQHF
once,TRBV30,TRBD1,TRBJ1-1,TGTGCCTGGCACCTACAGGGGGCGGGTACTGAAGCTTTCTTT,CAWHLQGAGTEAFF
.,TRBV5-1,TRBD1,TRBJ1-5,TGCGCCAGCAGCACCGGGACAGGGAGCAATCAGCCCCAGCATTTT,CASSTGTGSNQPQHF
.,TRBV21-1,.,TRBJ2-1,TGTGCCAGCAGCCTCCTAGACAGGGGGCCTTGGGGGAATGAGCAGTTCTTC,CASSLLDRGPWGNEQFF
.,TRBV6-5,TRBD1,TRBJ1-5,TGTGCCAGCAAGTACAGGGGAAGTAGTCAGCCCCAGCATTTT,CASKYRGSSQPQHF